Following are 5 T cell receptor beta chains from one sample sequenced in a study of blood T cell repertoires in COVID-19. Data came from immunoSEQ multiplex PCR; TCRdb stores just in-frame clones and leaves some out. The data show tens of thousands of clones, around 79% seen once. The specimen was peripheral blood. These TCRs come from a man in his fifties with active or convalescent COVID-19.

The chain has TRBV29-1 and TRBJ2-7, with D possibly TRBD2 on 5 matching bases. V dropped 6 bases and J dropped 6 bases, with 15 bases sitting between them. The CDR3 length is 12 residues. The germline V gene encodes CDR1 SQVTM and CDR2 ANQGSEA. CDR3 nucleotides: TGCAGCGTCTCCCGTCGGAGCGGCGAGCAGTACTTC. Translated, it gives CSVSRRSGEQYF.

The chain links TRBV4-1 to TRBJ1-1, with D possibly being TRBD1 (6 bases). This CDR3 has 18 residues. Germline V gene sequence: CDR1 MGHRA, CDR2 YSYEKL. Deletions cut 0 bases from V and 10 bases from J, with 27 bases between. The CDR3 sequence is CASSQEGQAIKVEQLAFF. The CDR3 DNA reads as TGCGCCAGCAGCCAAGAGGGACAAGCGATAAAGGTTGAGCAGTTAGCTTTCTTT.

The chain links TRBV7-2 to TRBJ2-7; weak D call: TRBD2 (7 bases). Germline loops: CDR1 SGHTA, CDR2 FQGNSA. The CDR3 totals 17 residues. Trimming removed 0 bases from V and 0 bases from J, with 15 bases in between. The CDR3 nucleotides read TGTGCCAGCAGCTTAGCGCGAGGAGGGGGGGACTCCTACGAGCAGTACTTC. Its protein is CASSLARGGGDSYEQYF.

This clone was observed once. This chain connects TRBV29-1 to TRBJ2-5, with D possibly TRBD1 on 5 matching bases. Germline V gene data show CDR1 as SQVTM and CDR2 as ANQGSEA. The CDR3 runs to 13 residues. Trimming stripped 4 bases from V and 1 base from J, with 10 bases between. CDR3 in DNA: TGCAGCGTTGTACGACAGACCCAAGAGACCCAGTACTTC. Its translation is CSVVRQTQETQYF.

The chain has TRBV7-2 and TRBJ2-1, with TRBD2 matching over 10 bases. The CDR3 runs to 13 residues. Germline V gene sequence: CDR1 SGHTA, CDR2 FQGNSA. V dropped 3 bases and J dropped 9; count of bases not matched to a gene: 2. The CDR3 DNA sequence: TGTGCCAGCAGCTTTAGCGGGGGGACTGAGCAGTTCTTC. It codes for CASSFSGGTEQFF.